This paragraph covers one T cell receptor beta chain sequence. Its specificity is unknown. This specimen comes from a study of T-cell reconstitution after alpha-beta-depleted transplantation in children. Molecular barcoding with unique molecular identifiers was used for the TCRbeta library. MiXCR was run by TCRdb on the PCR reads, yielding one entry per CDR3 protein. The sample shows around 500,000 distinct CDR3 sequences, about 23% of them seen only once. General observations from the study: Where some patients showed high TCRbeta diversity at day 60, it came from recipient T cells and thymic progenitors that had survived. Reportedly, only several hundred clones from non-depleted graft cells drove alpha-beta T-cell counts at about two months. Counts and diversity of T cells one year after transplant came mostly from newly produced T cells.

The sequence was obtained from a boy in the first two years of life who had a stem cell transplant for acute myeloid leukemia, so the T cells may come from the graft donor. This material consisted of PBMCs, mostly from graft donor cells, taken 360 days after TCRalphabeta/CD19-depleted stem cell transplant.

Here the CDR3 reads CASSLDGTGDQPQHF. The CDR3 nucleotides read TGCGCCAGCAGCCTGGACGGGACAGGAGATCAGCCCCAGCATTTT. The chain has TRBV5-1 and TRBJ1-5, with 8 bases identical to TRBD1. Germline CDR1 reads SGHRS; CDR2 reads YFSETQ. CDR3 length: 15 residues. V gave up 4 bases and J gave up 5 bases; unmatched junction bases: 8.